These 13 T cell receptor beta chains share one sample of origin, sequenced in a study of blood T cell repertoires in COVID-19. Here immunoSEQ multiplex PCR was the method, and the copy in TCRdb shows in-frame clones only, minus some. The sample holds 200,000 to 300,000 clones, 70% to 90% seen once. Sample: PBMCs or T cells enriched from blood (not recorded which). These TCRs come from a woman in her thirties or forties with acute COVID-19.

This clone has just one count. The chain employs TRBV6-6 and TRBJ2-2; TRBD1 agrees at 9 bases. Germline V gene sequence: CDR1 MNHNY, CDR2 SVGAGI (reference sequence). CDR3 length: 15 amino acids. The J segment lost 4 bases and the V segment lost 6 bases, leaving 6 bases of the junction unmatched. CDR3 nucleotide sequence: TGTGCCAGCAGCTTACAGGGGGCCGGCACCGGGGAGCTGTTTTTT. It is translated as CASSLQGAGTGELFF.

The chain links TRBV5-1 to TRBJ2-5; 11 nucleotides line up with TRBD2. Germline values: CDR1 SGHRS, CDR2 YFSETQ. This CDR3 is 17 amino acids long. V shed 1 base and J 1 base; nucleotides not matched to a gene: 6. The CDR3 sequence is CASSLSLAGGPQETQYF. CDR3 nucleotides: TGCGCCAGCAGCTTGAGTCTAGCGGGGGGTCCCCAAGAGACCCAGTACTTC.

The genes are TRBV6-6 and TRBJ1-2; TRBD1 matches at 8 bases. With 10 bases clipped from V and 4 bases from J, the junction kept 8 bases outside the gene matches. The germline V gene encodes CDR1 MNHNY and CDR2 SVGAGI (reference sequence). CDR3 length: 13 residues. The CDR3: CAIETGVSYGYTF. The CDR3 nucleotides read TGTGCCATCGAGACAGGGGTCAGCTATGGCTACACCTTC.

J is TRBJ1-3 and V is TRBV13; D unclear. This CDR3 region has 17 residues. Trimming took 0 bases from V and 2 from J, leaving 14 bases between them. Germline values: CDR1 PRHDT, CDR2 FYEKMQ (reference sequence). CDR3 in amino acids: CASSLGPGFIAGNTIYF. The CDR3 coding sequence is TGTGCCAGCAGCTTAGGTCCGGGGTTTATCGCTGGAAACACCATATATTTT.

The chain links TRBV30 to TRBJ2-7; 7 bases are shared with TRBD2. With V trimmed by 0 bases and J by 2 bases, 7 bases remained unmatched. The CDR3 consists of 15 residues. Germline values: CDR1 GTSNPN, CDR2 SVGIG (reference sequence). CDR3 in DNA: TGTGCCTGGAGTGTAGGGGACTATAACGCCTACGAGCAGTACTTC. It is translated as CAWSVGDYNAYEQYF.

This clone was observed a few times. The rearrangement joins TRBV19 to TRBJ2-5; no clear D. V dropped 9 bases and J dropped 1 base, with 12 bases sitting between them. Per the germline V gene, CDR1 is LNHDA and CDR2 is SQIVND (reference sequence). This CDR3 contains 13 residues. The CDR3 sequence is CASSWSGQETQYF. In nucleotides, the CDR3 is TGTGCCAGCTCCTGGTCGGGCCAAGAGACCCAGTACTTC.

The chain links TRBV18 to TRBJ1-2; 7 nucleotides align to TRBD1. Germline CDR1 KGHSH, CDR2 LQKENI. Trimming removed 4 bases from V and 8 bases from J; junction bases left unmatched: 7. There are 13 residues in the CDR3. In nucleotides, the CDR3 is TGTGCCAGCTCACGGCAGGGGGGAGGCGGCTACACCTTC. It yields the protein CASSRQGGGGYTF. The whole variable domain, remainder taken from reference TRBV18 and TRBJ1-2, is NAGVMQNPRHLVRRRGQEARLRCSPMKGHSHVYWYRQLPEEGLKFMVYLQKENIIDESGMPKERFSAEFPKEGPSILRIQQVVRGDSAAYFCASSRQGGGGYTFGSGTRLTVV.

The chain couples TRBV29-1 to TRBJ1-1; D is undetermined. V lost 4 bases and J lost 0, with 21 bases in between. The CDR3 covers 17 residues. Germline CDR1 is SQVTM and CDR2 is ANQGSEA. The CDR3 DNA reads as TGCAGCGTTGCCGGCTCTCGGGGTTCTATGGTGAACACTGAAGCTTTCTTT. Its protein product is CSVAGSRGSMVNTEAFF.

CDR3 loop: CASRLRGGSYEQYF. The CDR3 DNA is TGTGCCAGTAGGTTAAGGGGGGGGTCCTACGAGCAGTACTTC. The chain recombines TRBV19 with TRBJ2-7; possibly TRBD2 for D (7 bases). Trimming left V 6 bases short and J 1 base short, with 13 bases between. Germline assignment: CDR1 LNHDA and CDR2 SQIVND (reference sequence). This CDR3 comprises 14 residues.

This chain links TRBV10-3 with TRBJ1-6; D gene uncertain. Trimming removed 4 bases at V and 9 bases at J, with 7 bases between. The V gene's germline CDR1 is ENHRY and CDR2 SYGVKD. This CDR3 is 12 amino acids long. CDR3 amino acids: CAISALLSPLHF. The DNA of the CDR3 is TGTGCCATCAGTGCCCTTCTTTCACCCCTCCACTTT.

V gene TRBV24-1 combines with J gene TRBJ1-5; 8 bases map to TRBD1. Per germline, CDR1 KGHDR and CDR2 SFDVKD. V was clipped by 6 bases and J by 5 bases; unmatched bases: 2. The CDR3 has 13 amino acids. CDR3 coding DNA: TGTGCCACCAGTTACAGGGGGTATCAGCCCCAGCATTTT. It encodes CATSYRGYQPQHF.

This rearrangement joins TRBV5-1 to TRBJ2-3, with TRBD1 matching 9 bases. V was clipped by 1 base and J by 4 bases; unmatched bases: 7. The V gene's germline CDR1 is SGHRS and CDR2 YFSETQ. The CDR3 length is 16 residues. The CDR3: CASSLPDRGNADTQYF. The CDR3 DNA sequence: TGCGCCAGCAGCTTGCCGGACAGGGGTAATGCAGATACGCAGTATTTT.

This clone was seen a handful of times. The V call is TRBV18, the J call TRBJ1-6, with a possible D match to TRBD1 (5 bases). V was pared by 6 bases and J by 9 bases, with 9 bases between. There are 12 residues in the CDR3. In germline, CDR1 is KGHSH, CDR2 LQKENI. CDR3 sequence: CASSQTGSPLHF. Here the CDR3 DNA reads TGTGCCAGCTCCCAAACAGGTTCACCCCTCCACTTT.